A selection of T cell receptor beta chains follows, all from one sample in a study of OX40 agonist ivuxolimab in advanced cancers. The assay was immunoSEQ multiplex PCR, and TCRdb's table has in-frame clones only and misses some. The data contain some 12,000 clones, 70% to 80% of them singletons. This sample comprised CD4+ or CD8+ T cells sorted from blood, obtained in a trial of the OX40 agonist ivuxolimab. These receptors came from an adult with an advanced solid tumor such as melanoma, head and neck, liver or kidney cancer. Each CDR3 is given with its conserved first and last residue. Each record gives: clone size, D gene, CDR3 length, J gene, V gene, CDR3 DNA, CDR3 protein. The D gene is left open where the match is weak. Size values are once, few and many counts, or a class for expanded clones, and some rows have none.

clone_size: medium-sized; d_call: .; cdr3_length: 14; j_call: TRBJ2-7; v_call: TRBV6-4; cdr3_nt: TGTGCCAGCAGTGATACAGCCGGGGCCTACGAGCAGTACTTC; cdr3_aa: CASSDTAGAYEQYF
clone_size: .; d_call: .; cdr3_length: 16; j_call: TRBJ2-7; v_call: TRBV10-1; cdr3_nt: TGCGCCAGCAGTGAGGCGGCTAGCGTACTTCCCTACGAGCAGTACTTC; cdr3_aa: CASSEAASVLPYEQYF
clone_size: few; d_call: .; cdr3_length: 14; j_call: TRBJ2-7; v_call: TRBV6-1; cdr3_nt: TGTGCCAGCAGTGTAGAGGGGGATTTCGGAGGGCAGTACTTC; cdr3_aa: CASSVEGDFGGQYF
clone_size: .; d_call: .; cdr3_length: 15; j_call: TRBJ1-2; v_call: TRBV30; cdr3_nt: TGTGCCTGGAGTATTGGGACATTAGCTAACTATGGCTACACCTTC; cdr3_aa: CAWSIGTLANYGYTF
clone_size: .; d_call: TRBD1; cdr3_length: 11; j_call: TRBJ1-1; v_call: TRBV29-1; cdr3_nt: TGCAGCGTCCAGGGGGGGACTGAAGCTTTCTTT; cdr3_aa: CSVQGGTEAFF
clone_size: few; d_call: TRBD1; cdr3_length: 15; j_call: TRBJ1-2; v_call: TRBV2; cdr3_nt: TGTGCCAGCAGTCCCGACAGGGGGGCTAACTATGGCTACACCTTC; cdr3_aa: CASSPDRGANYGYTF
clone_size: .; d_call: TRBD2; cdr3_length: 16; j_call: TRBJ2-2; v_call: TRBV9; cdr3_nt: TGTGCCAGCAGCGTAGGGACTAGCGGGATGTCCGGGGAGCTGTTTTTT; cdr3_aa: CASSVGTSGMSGELFF
clone_size: .; d_call: .; cdr3_length: 15; j_call: TRBJ1-2; v_call: TRBV6-5; cdr3_nt: TGTGCCAGCAGTTACGGGGGGGCTGCGAGCAGGGGCTACACCTTC; cdr3_aa: CASSYGGAASRGYTF
clone_size: few; d_call: TRBD2; cdr3_length: 16; j_call: TRBJ2-3; v_call: TRBV19; cdr3_nt: TGTGCCAGTAGTATTGCGGCTAGCGGGAGCCCAGATACGCAGTATTTT; cdr3_aa: CASSIAASGSPDTQYF
clone_size: .; d_call: .; cdr3_length: 15; j_call: TRBJ2-3; v_call: TRBV15; cdr3_nt: TGTGCCACCAGCAGAGAATCGCTGGTCACAGATACGCAGTATTTT; cdr3_aa: CATSRESLVTDTQYF
clone_size: few; d_call: .; cdr3_length: 13; j_call: TRBJ2-5; v_call: TRBV29-1; cdr3_nt: TGCAGCGTTGGTCTGGGGGCTCAGGAGACCCAGTACTTC; cdr3_aa: CSVGLGAQETQYF
clone_size: .; d_call: TRBD1; cdr3_length: 16; j_call: TRBJ2-2; v_call: TRBV5-3; cdr3_nt: TGTGCCAGAAGCAGAGGGACAGGGTTGGGCACCGGGGAGCTGTTTTTT; cdr3_aa: CARSRGTGLGTGELFF
clone_size: .; d_call: .; cdr3_length: 17; j_call: TRBJ1-3; v_call: TRBV7-9; cdr3_nt: TGTGCCAGCAGCTCCGGGACGGCCGGCGAGGCTGGAAACACCATATATTTT; cdr3_aa: CASSSGTAGEAGNTIYF
clone_size: .; d_call: TRBD1; cdr3_length: 14; j_call: TRBJ2-1; v_call: TRBV19; cdr3_nt: TGTGCCAGTGAGGGACAGGGGGCTTTAGATGAGCAGTTCTTC; cdr3_aa: CASEGQGALDEQFF
clone_size: once; d_call: .; cdr3_length: 15; j_call: TRBJ2-7; v_call: TRBV4-3; cdr3_nt: TGCGCCAGCAGCCAAGTAGGATCAGGGACCTACGAGCAGTACTTC; cdr3_aa: CASSQVGSGTYEQYF
clone_size: .; d_call: .; cdr3_length: 12; j_call: TRBJ1-1; v_call: TRBV6-1; cdr3_nt: TGTGCCAGCAGTCCCTCCCACACTGAAGCTTTCTTT; cdr3_aa: CASSPSHTEAFF
clone_size: .; d_call: .; cdr3_length: 15; j_call: TRBJ2-2; v_call: TRBV11-1; cdr3_nt: TGTGCCAGTACTCCTAGGAGGTCGAACACCGGGGAGCTGTTTTTT; cdr3_aa: CASTPRRSNTGELFF
clone_size: .; d_call: TRBD1; cdr3_length: 14; j_call: TRBJ1-5; v_call: TRBV28; cdr3_nt: TGTGCCAGCAGAATAACAGGGGGACATCAGCCCCAGCATTTT; cdr3_aa: CASRITGGHQPQHF
clone_size: few; d_call: .; cdr3_length: 10; j_call: TRBJ2-2; v_call: TRBV7-9; cdr3_nt: TGTGCCAGCAGCCTAAAGGAGCTGTTTTTT; cdr3_aa: CASSLKELFF
clone_size: many; d_call: TRBD1; cdr3_length: 13; j_call: TRBJ2-2; v_call: TRBV19; cdr3_nt: TGTGCCAGCCAGACAGGGGGCACCGGGGAGCTGTTTTTT; cdr3_aa: CASQTGGTGELFF
clone_size: .; d_call: TRBD1; cdr3_length: 16; j_call: TRBJ2-7; v_call: TRBV4-3; cdr3_nt: TGCGCCAGCAGCCAAGCCGGGACAGAAGGTTACTACGAGCAGTACTTC; cdr3_aa: CASSQAGTEGYYEQYF
clone_size: .; d_call: TRBD1; cdr3_length: 14; j_call: TRBJ2-3; v_call: TRBV27; cdr3_nt: TGTGCCAGCAGCCGGACAGGATTGCCAGATACGCAGTATTTT; cdr3_aa: CASSRTGLPDTQYF
clone_size: .; d_call: .; cdr3_length: 14; j_call: TRBJ1-2; v_call: TRBV13; cdr3_nt: TGTGCCAGCAGCATTACAGGGTTAAACTATGGCTACACCTTC; cdr3_aa: CASSITGLNYGYTF
clone_size: .; d_call: .; cdr3_length: 13; j_call: TRBJ1-3; v_call: TRBV14; cdr3_nt: TGTGCCAGCAGCCAAGATTTGGGAAACACCATATATTTT; cdr3_aa: CASSQDLGNTIYF
clone_size: .; d_call: TRBD2; cdr3_length: 15; j_call: TRBJ2-2; v_call: TRBV15; cdr3_nt: TGTGCCACCAGCACTCGGACTAGGAACACCGGGGAGCTGTTTTTT; cdr3_aa: CATSTRTRNTGELFF
clone_size: .; d_call: TRBD2; cdr3_length: 16; j_call: TRBJ2-1; v_call: TRBV29-1; cdr3_nt: TGCAGCGTTGAAGATGAGCGGGGGGCCCGATACAATGAGCAGTTCTTC; cdr3_aa: CSVEDERGARYNEQFF
clone_size: .; d_call: .; cdr3_length: 15; j_call: TRBJ1-5; v_call: TRBV4-3; cdr3_nt: TGCGCCAGCAGCCAAGATCCGATGAGCAATCAGCCCCAGCATTTT; cdr3_aa: CASSQDPMSNQPQHF